Shown below are 27 T cell receptor beta chains from a single sample sequenced in a study of somatic mutations in cytotoxic T cells in rheumatoid arthritis. The table came from immunoSEQ multiplex PCR; TCRdb's copy has only in-frame clones and leaves some out. This repertoire shows 2,500 or so clones, more than 60% found once; its top ten account for around 47%. The sample was CD8+ T cells sorted from blood. These receptors all come from a man between 65 and 79 years old with rheumatoid arthritis.

The CDR3 DNA reads TGTGCCAGCAGCCACGGACAGCTCTATAATTCACCCCTCCACTTT. This codes for CASSHGQLYNSPLHF. The chain recombines TRBV13 with TRBJ1-6; tentative D call: TRBD1 (6 bases). Between the trimmed V and J ends, which lost 5 bases and 3 bases, there was a span of 11 bases. CDR1 PRHDT and CDR2 FYEKMQ come from the germline V gene (reference sequence). This CDR3 is 15 amino acids long. Variable domain in full (rest from reference TRBV13 and TRBJ1-6): AAGVIQSPRHLIKEKRETATLKCYPIPRHDTVYWYQQGPGQDPQFLISFYEKMQSDKGSIPDRFSAQQFSDYHSELNMSSLELGDSALYFCASSHGQLYNSPLHFGNGTRLTVT.

The chain combines TRBV19 with TRBJ1-1; tentative D call: TRBD1 (6 bases). Per germline, CDR1 LNHDA and CDR2 SQIVND (reference sequence). This CDR3 comprises 13 residues. V dropped 3 bases and J dropped 3 bases, with 8 bases sitting between them. DNA for the CDR3: TGTGCCAGTAGTATTTGGACAGACACTGAAGCTTTCTTT. It is translated as CASSIWTDTEAFF.

The rearrangement uses TRBV6-1 and TRBJ2-1, with 9 nucleotides matching TRBD1. There are 14 residues in the CDR3. Germline V lookup: CDR1 MNHNS, CDR2 SASEGT. Unmatched junction bases numbered 3, after V lost 6 bases and J lost 3 bases. The CDR3 DNA reads as TGTGCCAGCAGGGGGACAGGGCACTACAATGAGCAGTTCTTC. The encoded protein is CASRGTGHYNEQFF.

This clone was observed a handful of times. The chain employs TRBV5-6 and TRBJ2-5, with no clear D. The CDR3 totals 13 residues. CDR1 is SGHDT and CDR2 is YYEEEE in the germline V gene. The V end was cut by 4 bases, the J end by 4 bases, with 11 bases between. The CDR3 sequence is CASSLEVSETQYF. The CDR3 bases are TGTGCCAGCAGCCTAGAGGTTTCAGAGACCCAGTACTTC.

The chain employs TRBV7-9 and TRBJ2-2, with unresolved D. From germline, CDR1 is SEHNR and CDR2 FQNEAQ (reference sequence). V lost 5 bases and J lost 2, with 12 bases in between. The CDR3 loop spans 15 amino acids. CDR3 nucleotide sequence: TGTGCCAGCAGCCCTACGACACTTAACACCGGGGAGCTGTTTTTT. This translates into CASSPTTLNTGELFF. Using reference TRBV7-9 and TRBJ2-2 for the parts outside the CDR3, the full variable domain is DTGVSQNPRHKITKRGQNVTFRCDPISEHNRLYWYRQTLGQGPEFLTYFQNEAQLEKSRLLSDRFSAERPKGSFSTLEIQRTEQGDSAMYLCASSPTTLNTGELFFGEGSRLTVL.

The genes are TRBV19 and TRBJ2-7; TRBD1 agrees at 7 bases. The CDR3 extends over 14 amino acids. V shed 6 bases and J 7 bases; nucleotides not matched to a gene: 12. Germline V CDR1 and CDR2: LNHDA, SQIVND (reference sequence). CDR3 amino acids: CASRLRDSSWEQYF. CDR3 nucleotide sequence: TGTGCCAGTAGGCTCCGGGACAGCTCCTGGGAGCAGTACTTC.

The chain has TRBV7-6 and TRBJ2-5; tentatively, D is TRBD1 (5 bases). The J call may be incorrect, as the DNA end agrees better with TRBJ2-7. Germline CDR1 reads SGHVS; CDR2 reads FNYEAQ. CDR3 length: 13 residues. In DNA, the CDR3 is TGTGCCAGCGGGGCTCACCGCTCCTACGAGCAGTACTTC. This encodes CASGAHRSYEQYF.

V gene TRBV6-1 combines with J gene TRBJ2-1, with TRBD2 as a possible D gene (6 bases). CDR1 is MNHNS, CDR2 SASEGT, per germline. The CDR3 runs to 15 residues. Trimming pared 2 bases from V and 3 bases from J, leaving 11 bases between. CDR3 sequence: CASSERLGGYNEQFF. The CDR3 nucleotides read TGTGCCAGCAGTGAACGACTGGGGGGCTACAATGAGCAGTTCTTC.

This clone appeared once. The rearrangement joins TRBV4-2 to TRBJ2-7; TRBD2 matches at 12 bases. The CDR3 totals 21 residues. With V trimmed by 4 bases and J by 4 bases, 23 bases remained unmatched. In germline, CDR1 is LGHNA, CDR2 YNFKEQ. CDR3 sequence (DNA): TGTGCCAGCAGCCCTTCCTCCTCGACTAGCGGGAGCTTCCCAAACACTTACGAGCAGTACTTC. Encoded protein: CASSPSSSTSGSFPNTYEQYF.

A few counts support this clone. V is TRBV19 and J is TRBJ2-7; tentative D call: TRBD2 (7 bases). The CDR3 runs 13 residues. In germline, CDR1 is LNHDA, CDR2 SQIVND (reference sequence). Trimming cost V 3 bases and J 2 bases, with 8 bases left between them. The CDR3 is CASSMGGPYEQYF. In DNA form, the CDR3 reads TGTGCCAGTAGTATGGGGGGGCCCTACGAGCAGTACTTC.

J is TRBJ2-2 and V is TRBV4-2; TRBD1 matches 8 bases. Germline-derived CDR1 and CDR2 are LGHNA and YNFKEQ. The CDR3 runs 16 residues. The J segment lost 7 bases and the V segment lost 2 bases, leaving 9 bases of the junction unmatched. In DNA form, the CDR3 reads TGTGCCAGCAGCCAAAGACAGGGGAGTCACGTCGGGGAGCTGTTTTTT. This sequence encodes CASSQRQGSHVGELFF.

The chain combines TRBV7-9 with TRBJ2-3; tentatively, D is TRBD2 (6 bases). The V end lost 3 bases, the J end lost 0 bases, and 16 bases lay between the germline ends. This CDR3 contains 17 residues. Germline CDR1 and CDR2: SEHNR and FQNEAQ (reference sequence). CDR3 nucleotides: TGTGCCAGCAGCTTCCCACTAGCAGCGACTAGCACAGATACGCAGTATTTT. This codes for CASSFPLAATSTDTQYF.

The chain combines TRBV2 with TRBJ2-7, with a weak D call TRBD2 (5 bases). V lost 6 bases and J 2 bases, leaving 11 bases between the germline ends. The CDR3 is 13 amino acids. Per the germline V gene, CDR1 is SNHLY and CDR2 is FYNNEI. The CDR3 is CASRVSVPYEQYF. Here the CDR3 DNA reads TGTGCCAGCAGGGTTAGCGTCCCCTACGAGCAGTACTTC.

The V call is TRBV7-6, the J call TRBJ2-3; 10 bases map to TRBD2. This CDR3 is 14 amino acids long. Germline-derived CDR1 and CDR2 are SGHVS and FNYEAQ. V lost 5 bases and J lost 6; bases outside the gene matches: 5. CDR3: CASSPPSGGDTQYF. The CDR3 bases are TGTGCCAGCAGCCCGCCTAGCGGGGGTGATACGCAGTATTTT. The whole variable domain, filled in from reference TRBV7-6 and TRBJ2-3, reads GAGVSQSPRYKVTKRGQDVALRCDPISGHVSLYWYRQALGQGPEFLTYFNYEAQQDKSGLPNDRFSAERPEGSISTLTIQRTEQRDSAMYRCASSPPSGGDTQYFGPGTRLTVL.

The rearrangement links TRBV6-5 to TRBJ1-1, with 7 bases lining up with TRBD1. Germline V gene data show CDR1 as MNHEY and CDR2 as SVGAGI. V lost 8 bases, J lost 4 bases, and 10 bases stayed unmatched. The CDR3 extends over 14 amino acids. CDR3 nucleotides: TGTGCCAGCCGATACAGGGGTTGGGGCACTGAAGCTTTCTTT. This codes for CASRYRGWGTEAFF.

On this clone itself: The junction shows a germline mismatch at one end, possibly a read error. The rearrangement joins TRBV7-9 to TRBJ2-7, with D possibly matching TRBD2 (5 bases). The V gene's germline CDR1 is SEHNR and CDR2 FQNEAQ (reference sequence). CDR3 length: 13 residues. CDR3 in DNA: TGCGCCAGCAGCCCACTGCCCGGGGACGAGCAGTACTTC. Translation gives CASSPLPGDEQYF.

The chain links TRBV11-2 to TRBJ2-2; D is undetermined. CDR1 is SGHAT, CDR2 FQNNGV, per germline. The CDR3 spans 16 residues. V gave up 1 base and J gave up 5 bases, with 14 bases separating them. Here the CDR3 reads CASSLVPLTRTGELFF. DNA for the CDR3: TGTGCCAGCAGCTTAGTGCCGCTTACGAGGACCGGGGAGCTGTTTTTT.

The rearrangement joins TRBV11-2 to TRBJ2-4; 12 nucleotides match TRBD2. V dropped 2 bases and J dropped 3; count of bases not matched to a gene: 11. The CDR3 has 19 amino acids. The germline V gene encodes CDR1 SGHAT and CDR2 FQNNGV. The CDR3 loop reads CASSLNLLAGGGDKNIQYF. The CDR3 DNA reads TGTGCCAGCAGCTTAAATCTTCTAGCGGGAGGGGGGGACAAAAACATTCAGTACTTC.

The chain employs TRBV25-1 and TRBJ2-1; 7 bases are shared with TRBD2. The CDR3 covers 13 residues. The trim removed 7 bases at V and 2 bases at J, leaving 2 bases unmatched. Germline V lookup: CDR1 MGHDK, CDR2 SYGVNS. Written as DNA, the CDR3 is TGTGCCAGCACAAGCGGGGCCTACAATGAGCAGTTCTTC. It encodes CASTSGAYNEQFF.

The rearrangement links TRBV9 to TRBJ2-6; D is perhaps TRBD1 (5 bases). V was pared by 3 bases and J by 0 bases, with 19 bases between. This CDR3 comprises 19 residues. Germline CDR1 SGDLS, CDR2 YYNGEE. The CDR3: CASSAPLDTTLSGANVLTF. CDR3 bases: TGTGCCAGCAGCGCCCCCCTGGACACTACCCTCTCTGGGGCCAACGTCCTGACTTTC.

The J gene is TRBJ2-1, the V gene TRBV6-6, with 8 bases lining up with TRBD2. CDR3 length: 15 residues. V trimming: 5 bases; J trimming: 2 bases; junction bases outside the gene matches: 5. Per the germline V gene, CDR1 is MNHNY and CDR2 is SVGAGI (reference sequence). CDR3 DNA: TGTGCCAGCAGTGGCGCGGGACTAGCCTACAATGAGCAGTTCTTC. As protein: CASSGAGLAYNEQFF.

This chain uses TRBV5-4 with TRBJ2-3, with no clear D. Germline V gene data show CDR1 as SGHNT and CDR2 as YYREEE (reference sequence). V was trimmed by 5 bases and J by 6 bases, leaving 13 bases between them. The CDR3 loop spans 13 amino acids. Written as DNA, the CDR3 is TGTGCCAGCAGTCCCCCTCTAACCGATACGCAGTATTTT. It encodes CASSPPLTDTQYF.

This rearrangement joins TRBV7-2 to TRBJ1-1; no clear D. Germline loops: CDR1 SGHTA, CDR2 FQGNSA. This CDR3 contains 13 residues. V lost 1 base, J lost 5 bases, and 8 bases lay in between. Here the CDR3 reads CASSLVEGTEAFF. CDR3 DNA sequence: TGTGCCAGCAGCTTAGTGGAGGGTACTGAAGCTTTCTTT. The whole variable domain, filled in from reference TRBV7-2 and TRBJ1-1, reads GAGVSQSPSNKVTEKGKDVELRCDPISGHTALYWYRQSLGQGLEFLIYFQGNSAPDKSGLPSDRFSAERTGGSVSTLTIQRTQQEDSAVYLCASSLVEGTEAFFGQGTRLTVV.

V gene TRBV7-6 combines with J gene TRBJ2-2; 11 nucleotides align to TRBD2. V gave up 1 base and J gave up 6 bases; unmatched junction bases: 7. This CDR3 is built from 17 residues. The germline gives CDR1 SGHVS, CDR2 FNYEAQ. CDR3 amino acids: CASSLELLAGGAGELFF. As DNA, the CDR3 is TGTGCCAGCAGCTTAGAGCTCTTAGCGGGAGGGGCCGGGGAGCTGTTTTTT.

V and J are TRBV11-3 and TRBJ2-1, with 8 bases that match TRBD2. The germline gives CDR1 SGHNT, CDR2 YENEEA. This CDR3 has 17 amino acids. J gave up 4 bases and V 1 base, and 9 bases lay outside the gene matches. CDR3 DNA: TGTGCCAGCAGCTTAGGTGGCGGGGGGCGAAATTACAATGAGCAGTTCTTC. Protein product: CASSLGGGGRNYNEQFF.

In nucleotides, the CDR3 is TGCGCCAGCAGCCTAGACGGGTATATCACTGAAGCTTTCTTT. Encoded protein: CASSLDGYITEAFF. The rearrangement joins TRBV4-1 to TRBJ1-1; D not resolved. In germline, CDR1 is MGHRA, CDR2 YSYEKL. V lost 4 bases to trimming and J lost 4 bases, with 13 bases between them. The length of the CDR3 is 14 residues.

Only one count was recorded for this clone. The chain links TRBV28 to TRBJ2-7, with D unclear. The CDR3 sequence is 14 residues long. The germline CDR1 and CDR2 sequences are MDHEN and SYDVKM. With 4 bases removed from V and 1 base from J, the gap between germline ends came to 11 bases. The CDR3 protein is CASSYRSASYEQYF. For the CDR3, the DNA is TGTGCCAGCAGTTACCGTAGTGCTTCCTACGAGCAGTACTTC.